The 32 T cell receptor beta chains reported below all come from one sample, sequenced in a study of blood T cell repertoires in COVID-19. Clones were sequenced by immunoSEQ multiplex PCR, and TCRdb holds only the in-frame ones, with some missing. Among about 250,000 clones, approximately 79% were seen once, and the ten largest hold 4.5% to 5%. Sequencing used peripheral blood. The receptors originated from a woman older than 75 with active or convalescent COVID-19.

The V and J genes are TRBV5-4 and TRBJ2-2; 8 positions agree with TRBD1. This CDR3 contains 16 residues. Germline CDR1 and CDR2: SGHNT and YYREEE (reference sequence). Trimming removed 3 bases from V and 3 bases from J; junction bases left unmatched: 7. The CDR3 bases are TGTGCCAGCAGCTGGCTGGACAGGGCTCACACCGGGGAGCTGTTTTTT. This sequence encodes CASSWLDRAHTGELFF.

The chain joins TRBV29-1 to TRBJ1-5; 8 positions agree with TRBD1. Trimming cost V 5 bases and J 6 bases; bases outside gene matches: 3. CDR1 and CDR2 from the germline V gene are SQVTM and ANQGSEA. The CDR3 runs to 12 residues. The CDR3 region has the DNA TGCAGCGTTCGACAGGGGAGTCAGCCCCAGCATTTT. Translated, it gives CSVRQGSQPQHF.

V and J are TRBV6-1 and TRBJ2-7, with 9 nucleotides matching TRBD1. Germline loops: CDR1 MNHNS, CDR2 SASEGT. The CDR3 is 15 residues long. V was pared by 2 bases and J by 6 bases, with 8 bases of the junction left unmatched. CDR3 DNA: TGTGCCAGCAGTGAACTGGGGGACAGGGTAGGCGAGCAGTACTTC. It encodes CASSELGDRVGEQYF.

The CDR3 reads CASSEAPTSEAYNEQFF. For the CDR3, the DNA is TGTGCCAGCAGTGAAGCCCCGACTAGCGAGGCTTACAATGAGCAGTTCTTC. The rearrangement uses TRBV6-1 and TRBJ2-1; TRBD2 matches at 8 bases. The junction had 8 bases not matched to a gene; V was cut back by 0 bases and J by 4 bases. Germline V gene sequence: CDR1 MNHNS, CDR2 SASEGT. The CDR3 extends over 17 amino acids.

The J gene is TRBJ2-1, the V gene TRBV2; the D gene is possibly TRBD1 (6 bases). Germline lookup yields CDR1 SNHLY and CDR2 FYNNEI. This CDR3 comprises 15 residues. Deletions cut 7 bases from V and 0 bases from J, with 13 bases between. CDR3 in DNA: TGTGCCAGCACCCCCCAGGGGAGCTCCTACAATGAGCAGTTCTTC. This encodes CASTPQGSSYNEQFF.

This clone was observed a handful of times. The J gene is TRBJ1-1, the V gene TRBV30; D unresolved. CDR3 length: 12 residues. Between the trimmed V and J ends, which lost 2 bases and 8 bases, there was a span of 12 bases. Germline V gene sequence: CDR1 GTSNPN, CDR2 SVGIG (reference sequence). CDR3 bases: TGTGCCTGGAGTAATCCATTGCGAGAAGCTTTCTTT. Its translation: CAWSNPLREAFF.

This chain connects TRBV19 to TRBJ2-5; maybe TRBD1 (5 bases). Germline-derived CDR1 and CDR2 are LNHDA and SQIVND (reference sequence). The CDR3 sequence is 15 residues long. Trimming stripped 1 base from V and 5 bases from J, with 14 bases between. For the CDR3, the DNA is TGTGCCAGTAGTATAGGCAATCCAGGGAAGGAGACCCAGTACTTC. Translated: CASSIGNPGKETQYF.

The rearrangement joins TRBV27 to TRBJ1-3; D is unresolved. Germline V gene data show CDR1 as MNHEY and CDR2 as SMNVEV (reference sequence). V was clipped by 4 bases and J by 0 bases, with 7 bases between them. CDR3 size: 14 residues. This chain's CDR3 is CASSYTSSGNTIYF. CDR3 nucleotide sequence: TGTGCCAGCAGTTATACGAGCTCTGGAAACACCATATATTTT.

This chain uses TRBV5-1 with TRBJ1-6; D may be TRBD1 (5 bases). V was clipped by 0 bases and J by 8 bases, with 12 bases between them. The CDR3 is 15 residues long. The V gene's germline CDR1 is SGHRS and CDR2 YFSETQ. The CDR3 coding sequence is TGCGCCAGCAGCTTGGCTGGACAAGTGTATTCACCCCTCCACTTT. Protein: CASSLAGQVYSPLHF.

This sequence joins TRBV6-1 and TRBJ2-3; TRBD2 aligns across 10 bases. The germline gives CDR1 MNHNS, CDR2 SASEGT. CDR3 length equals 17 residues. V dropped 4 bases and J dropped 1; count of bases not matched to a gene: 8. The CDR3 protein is CASSVQREGWGTDTQYF. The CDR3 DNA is TGTGCCAGCAGTGTTCAGCGGGAGGGCTGGGGCACAGATACGCAGTATTTT.

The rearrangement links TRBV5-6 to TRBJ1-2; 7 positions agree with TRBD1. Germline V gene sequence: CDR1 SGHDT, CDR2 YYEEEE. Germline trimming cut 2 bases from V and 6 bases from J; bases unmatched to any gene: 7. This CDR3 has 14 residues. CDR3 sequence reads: CASSLGAGGDGYTF. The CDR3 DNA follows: TGTGCCAGCAGCTTAGGGGCAGGGGGAGATGGCTACACCTTC.

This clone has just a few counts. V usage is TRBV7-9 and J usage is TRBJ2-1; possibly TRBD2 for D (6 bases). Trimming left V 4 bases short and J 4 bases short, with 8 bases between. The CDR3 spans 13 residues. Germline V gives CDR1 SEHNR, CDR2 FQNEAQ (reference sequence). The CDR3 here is CASSYLAYNEQFF. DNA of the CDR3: TGTGCCAGCAGCTATCTAGCGTACAATGAGCAGTTCTTC.

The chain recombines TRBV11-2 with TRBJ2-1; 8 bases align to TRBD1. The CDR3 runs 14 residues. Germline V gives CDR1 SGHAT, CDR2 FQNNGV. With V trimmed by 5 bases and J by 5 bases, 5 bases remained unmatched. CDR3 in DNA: TGTGCCAGCAGCGCAGGACAGGGCCACAATGAGCAGTTCTTC. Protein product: CASSAGQGHNEQFF.

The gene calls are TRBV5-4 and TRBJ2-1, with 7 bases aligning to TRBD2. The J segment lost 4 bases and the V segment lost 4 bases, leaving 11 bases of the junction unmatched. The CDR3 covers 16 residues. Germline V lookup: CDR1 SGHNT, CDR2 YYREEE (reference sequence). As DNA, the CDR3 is TGTGCCAGCAGCGGTACGGGCGGGGGTCAGTACAATGAGCAGTTCTTC. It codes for CASSGTGGGQYNEQFF.

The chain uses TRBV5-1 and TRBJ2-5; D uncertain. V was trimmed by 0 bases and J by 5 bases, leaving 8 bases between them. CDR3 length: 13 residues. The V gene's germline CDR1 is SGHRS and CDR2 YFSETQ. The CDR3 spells CASSLESRETQYF. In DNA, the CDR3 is TGCGCCAGCAGCTTGGAGAGCAGGGAGACCCAGTACTTC.

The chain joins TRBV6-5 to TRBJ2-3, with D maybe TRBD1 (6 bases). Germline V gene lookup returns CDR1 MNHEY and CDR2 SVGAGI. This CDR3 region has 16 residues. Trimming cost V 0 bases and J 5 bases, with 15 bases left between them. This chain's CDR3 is CASSYSDRMGRDTQYF. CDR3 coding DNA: TGTGCCAGCAGTTACTCGGACAGAATGGGTAGAGATACGCAGTATTTT.

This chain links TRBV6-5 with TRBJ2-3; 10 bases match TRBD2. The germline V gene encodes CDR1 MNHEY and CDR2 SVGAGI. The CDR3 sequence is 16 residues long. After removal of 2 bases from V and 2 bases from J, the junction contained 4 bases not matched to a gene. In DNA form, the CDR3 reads TGTGCCAGCAGTTACGTAGCGGGGGGATACACAGATACGCAGTATTTT. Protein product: CASSYVAGGYTDTQYF.

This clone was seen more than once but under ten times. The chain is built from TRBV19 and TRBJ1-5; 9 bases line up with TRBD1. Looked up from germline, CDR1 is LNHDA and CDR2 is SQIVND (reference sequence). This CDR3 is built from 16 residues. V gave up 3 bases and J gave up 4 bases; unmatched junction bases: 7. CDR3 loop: CASSIDRDRVNQPQHF. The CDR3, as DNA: TGTGCCAGTAGTATCGACCGGGACAGGGTAAATCAGCCCCAGCATTTT.

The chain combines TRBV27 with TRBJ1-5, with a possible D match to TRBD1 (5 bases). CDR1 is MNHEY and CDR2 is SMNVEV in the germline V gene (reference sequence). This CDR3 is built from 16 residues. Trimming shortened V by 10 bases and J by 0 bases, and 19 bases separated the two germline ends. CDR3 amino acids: CATLSNDRYSNQPQHF. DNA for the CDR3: TGTGCCACTCTGAGTAATGACAGATATAGCAATCAGCCCCAGCATTTT.

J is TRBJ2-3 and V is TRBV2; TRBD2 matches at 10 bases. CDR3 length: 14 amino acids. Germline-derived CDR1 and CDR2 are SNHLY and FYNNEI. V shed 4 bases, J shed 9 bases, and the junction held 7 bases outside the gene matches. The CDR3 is CASSAEREGLTQYF. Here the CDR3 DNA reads TGTGCCAGCAGTGCCGAGCGGGAGGGCCTCACGCAGTATTTT.

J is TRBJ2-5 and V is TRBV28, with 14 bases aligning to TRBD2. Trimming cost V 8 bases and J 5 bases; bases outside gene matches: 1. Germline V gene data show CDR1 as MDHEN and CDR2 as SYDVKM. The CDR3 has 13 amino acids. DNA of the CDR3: TGTGCCAGCCGGACTAGCGGGGGGGAGACCCAGTACTTC. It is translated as CASRTSGGETQYF. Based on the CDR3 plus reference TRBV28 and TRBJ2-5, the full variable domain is DVKVTQSSRYLVKRTGEKVFLECVQDMDHENMFWYRQDPGLGLRLIYFSYDVKMKEKGDIPEGYSVSREKKERFSLILESASTNQTSMYLCASRTSGGETQYFGPGTRLLVL.

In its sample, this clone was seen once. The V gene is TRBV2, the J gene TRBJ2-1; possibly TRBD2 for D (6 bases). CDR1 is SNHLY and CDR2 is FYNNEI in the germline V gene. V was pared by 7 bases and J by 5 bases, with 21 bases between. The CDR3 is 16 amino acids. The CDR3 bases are TGTGCCAGCACCAGGGAGGTTCGGGGGTTCCACAATGAGCAGTTCTTC. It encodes CASTREVRGFHNEQFF.

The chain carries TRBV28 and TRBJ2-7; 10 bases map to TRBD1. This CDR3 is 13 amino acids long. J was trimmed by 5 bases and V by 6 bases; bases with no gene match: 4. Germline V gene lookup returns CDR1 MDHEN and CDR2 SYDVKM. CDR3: CASRGQGSHEQYF. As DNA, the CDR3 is TGTGCCAGCAGGGGACAGGGGTCTCACGAGCAGTACTTC.

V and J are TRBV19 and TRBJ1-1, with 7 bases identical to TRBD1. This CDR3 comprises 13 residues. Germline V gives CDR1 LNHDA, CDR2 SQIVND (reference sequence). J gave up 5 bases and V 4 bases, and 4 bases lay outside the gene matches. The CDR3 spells CASSKSGGTEAFF. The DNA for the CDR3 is TGTGCCAGTAGTAAGTCAGGGGGGACTGAAGCTTTCTTT.

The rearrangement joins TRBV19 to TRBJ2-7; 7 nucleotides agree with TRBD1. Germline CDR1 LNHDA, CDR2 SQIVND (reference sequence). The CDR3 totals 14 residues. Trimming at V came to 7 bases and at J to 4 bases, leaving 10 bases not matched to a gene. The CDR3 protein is CASNTGTVFYEQYF. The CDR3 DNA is TGTGCCAGTAATACCGGGACAGTCTTTTACGAGCAGTACTTC.

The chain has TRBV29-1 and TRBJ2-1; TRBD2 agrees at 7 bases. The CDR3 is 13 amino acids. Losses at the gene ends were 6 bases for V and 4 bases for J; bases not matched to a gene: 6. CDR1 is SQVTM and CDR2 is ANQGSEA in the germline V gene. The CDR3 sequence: CSVTSALYNEQFF. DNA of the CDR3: TGCAGCGTCACTAGCGCTCTATACAATGAGCAGTTCTTC.

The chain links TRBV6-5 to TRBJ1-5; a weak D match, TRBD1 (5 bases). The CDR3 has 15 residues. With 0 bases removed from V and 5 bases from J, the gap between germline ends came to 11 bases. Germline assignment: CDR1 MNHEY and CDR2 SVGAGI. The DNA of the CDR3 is TGTGCCAGCAGTTACTCGAGTTCGGGGGATCAGCCCCAGCATTTT. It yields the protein CASSYSSSGDQPQHF.

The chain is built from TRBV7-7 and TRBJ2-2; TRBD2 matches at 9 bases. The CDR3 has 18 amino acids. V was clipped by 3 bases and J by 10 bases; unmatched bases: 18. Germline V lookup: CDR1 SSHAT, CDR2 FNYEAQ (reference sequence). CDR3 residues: CASSFVLAGASPSAELFF. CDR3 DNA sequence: TGTGCCAGCAGCTTTGTGTTAGCGGGGGCCTCTCCATCAGCGGAGCTGTTTTTT.

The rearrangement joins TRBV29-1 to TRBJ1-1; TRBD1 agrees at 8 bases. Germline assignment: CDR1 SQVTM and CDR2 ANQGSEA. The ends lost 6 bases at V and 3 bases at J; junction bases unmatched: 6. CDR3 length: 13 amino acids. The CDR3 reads CSVGQGKDTEAFF. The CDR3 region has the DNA TGCAGCGTAGGACAGGGTAAGGACACTGAAGCTTTCTTT.

CDR3 nucleotides: TGTGCCACCAGTGATTTACGACTCGCGAACACCGGGGAGCTGTTTTTT. Translated: CATSDLRLANTGELFF. V is TRBV24-1 and J is TRBJ2-2; no firm D call. V shed 1 base and J shed 0 bases, with 8 bases lying between them. The CDR3 length is 16 residues. CDR1 is KGHDR and CDR2 is SFDVKD in the germline V gene.

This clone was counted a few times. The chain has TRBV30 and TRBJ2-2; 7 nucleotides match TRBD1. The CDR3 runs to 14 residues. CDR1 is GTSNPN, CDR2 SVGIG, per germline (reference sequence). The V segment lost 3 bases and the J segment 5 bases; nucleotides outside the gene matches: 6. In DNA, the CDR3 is TGTGCCTGGAGCTCACAGGGGTTTACCGGGGAGCTGTTTTTT. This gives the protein CAWSSQGFTGELFF.

The CDR3 region has the DNA TGTGCCAGCTCACCATCTCAACTACACCATGACACCGGGGAGCTGTTTTTT. This sequence encodes CASSPSQLHHDTGELFF. The chain has TRBV18 and TRBJ2-2; D remains unclear. CDR3 length: 17 amino acids. V dropped 2 bases and J dropped 3 bases, with 16 bases sitting between them. The V gene's germline CDR1 is KGHSH and CDR2 LQKENI.